This note documents a single T cell receptor (beta chain) sequence. The CDR3 sequence is 16 residues long. Between the trimmed V and J ends, which lost 1 base and 8 bases, there was a span of 20 bases. CDR1 LGHNA and CDR2 YSLEER come from the germline V gene. The data are from a study of blood T cell repertoires in COVID-19. Study-level information: From the United States, Italy and Spain came samples of acute and convalescent COVID-19. From T cells, B-cell-depleted T cells, or PBMCs came the material, which was cDNA or gDNA.

Methods used by the authors: By means of reference gene primer amplification, nucleated cell counts were estimated. Only in-frame clones appear in the TCRdb table, and some are missing; sequencing was by immunoSEQ multiplex PCR. V, J and clone size derive from that table, while D and trimming were established from the DNA sequence. The table records tens of thousands of clones, 75% to 90% of them present only once. The clonotype was recovered from a human donor in a cohort sampled during active COVID-19. Sequencing input: peripheral blood. V is TRBV4-3 and J is TRBJ1-2; D unresolved. The CDR3 reads CASSQVKWPTEEGYTF. The CDR3 DNA reads as TGCGCCAGCAGCCAAGTAAAGTGGCCCACCGAGGAGGGCTACACCTTC.